The text below deals with one T cell receptor beta chain. Its antigen is still unknown. This specimen comes from a study of vaccination effects on CD4 cells after COVID-19. On the study more broadly: ViraFEST used viral peptide pools to expand antigen-specific CD4+ T cells before sequencing.

Method: immunoSEQ multiplex PCR; TCRdb's copy keeps in-frame clones and lacks some. The sample lists 45,000 to 75,000 clones, 70% to 80% occurring once. This CDR3 is 13 amino acids long. The V gene lost 6 bases and the J gene lost 10 bases, with 18 bases spanning the gap. Isolating CD4+ T cells followed ten to eleven days of culture. Cultures had half their medium replaced with IL-2 medium on days 3 and 7. Overall study findings and caveats: Clones induced by infection and by vaccine showed marked clonal contraction late after vaccination.

The sequence was collected from a human donor who received a COVID-19 vaccine. The sample in question was CD4+ T cells from PBMCs cultured without peptide, obtained before COVID-19 vaccination. The rearrangement joins TRBV12-3 or TRBV12-4 to TRBJ1-1, with no clear D. The CDR3 nucleotides are TGTGCCAGCAGCCCCGGATCACCCCGAGGAGCTTTCTTT. Translation gives CASSPGSPRGAFF.